This TCR beta chain comes out of a study of blood T cell repertoires in COVID-19. Germline CDR1 and CDR2: PRHDT and FYEKMQ (reference sequence). The CDR3 has 15 residues. Trimming removed 2 bases at V and 4 bases at J, with 14 bases between. Assay: immunoSEQ multiplex PCR; the TCRdb copy retains only in-frame clones and omits some. The sample records 150,000 to 200,000 clones, around 87% being singletons. This sequence joins TRBV13 and TRBJ1-2, with a weak D call TRBD1 (5 bases). The material sequenced was peripheral blood. This TCR was sampled from a woman in her 70s with COVID-19, enrolled during active disease. CDR3 protein: CASSLNLDRTYGYTF. DNA for the CDR3: TGTGCCAGCAGCTTAAATCTAGACAGAACCTATGGCTACACCTTC.